Listed below are T cell receptor beta chains from one sample, sequenced in a study of blood T cell repertoires in COVID-19. The data were produced by immunoSEQ multiplex PCR, yet TCRdb's version contains in-frame clones alone and is incomplete. This table has fewer than 250,000 clones, 86% appearing once. The sample consisted of peripheral blood. These receptor sequences come from a woman aged 50 to 65 with acute or convalescent COVID-19. Each CDR3 is given with its conserved first and last residue. D genes are given only for firm matches. Part of the rows lack a size; the others show once, few, many or a class for expanded clones.

CDR3	DNA	J	D	size	V
CASSFGRNEQFF	TGTGCCAGCAGTTTTGGGCGAAATGAGCAGTTCTTC	TRBJ2-1	NA	once	TRBV27
CSVERYSTDTQYF	TGCAGCGTTGAGCGGTATAGCACAGATACGCAGTATTTT	TRBJ2-3	NA	NA	TRBV29-1
CASSPGTAYEQYF	TGTGCCAGCAGCCCCGGGACAGCCTACGAGCAGTACTTC	TRBJ2-7	TRBD1	NA	TRBV11-2
CASSFQGTDTQYF	TGTGCCAGCAGCTTCCAGGGAACAGATACGCAGTATTTT	TRBJ2-3	NA	NA	TRBV7-9
CASSPREGEQFF	TGTGCCAGCAGCCCGCGGGAGGGTGAGCAGTTCTTC	TRBJ2-1	TRBD2	NA	TRBV11-2
CASSVGGGTNTEAFF	TGTGCCAGCAGCGTAGGGGGAGGGACGAACACTGAAGCTTTCTTT	TRBJ1-1	NA	NA	TRBV9
CASSSGSYGYTF	TGTGCCAGCAGTTCCGGGAGCTATGGCTACACCTTC	TRBJ1-2	NA	NA	TRBV28
CAAQAGGPTDTQYF	TGTGCCGCCCAGGCGGGAGGGCCAACAGATACGCAGTATTTT	TRBJ2-3	TRBD2	NA	TRBV19
CSYRSNEKLFF	TGCAGCTATCGGTCTAATGAAAAACTGTTTTTT	TRBJ1-4	NA	NA	TRBV29-1
CASMGGSGNQPQHF	TGTGCCAGTATGGGAGGTAGCGGGAATCAGCCCCAGCATTTT	TRBJ1-5	NA	NA	TRBV6-5
CASSLSSGTYNEQFF	TGTGCCAGTAGTCTCTCTAGCGGGACATACAATGAGCAGTTCTTC	TRBJ2-1	TRBD2	once	TRBV19
CASSYLGVGTPGGYTF	TGTGCCAGCAGTTACCTGGGCGTTGGAACCCCAGGTGGCTACACCTTC	TRBJ1-2	NA	NA	TRBV6-2/TRBV6-3
CASSIWAGTNTGELFF	TGTGCCAGTAGTATTTGGGCAGGGACGAACACCGGGGAGCTGTTTTTT	TRBJ2-2	NA	NA	TRBV19
CASSTRTGQSNQPQHF	TGCGCCAGCAGCACGCGGACAGGGCAGAGCAATCAGCCCCAGCATTTT	TRBJ1-5	TRBD1	NA	TRBV4-1
CASTGQTSTDTQYF	TGTGCCAGCACAGGACAGACAAGCACAGATACGCAGTATTTT	TRBJ2-3	NA	NA	TRBV7-7
CASSLAGLAFNEQFF	TGTGCCAGCAGCTTGGCCGGACTAGCCTTCAATGAGCAGTTCTTC	TRBJ2-1	TRBD2	NA	TRBV5-4
CASSTHKGASNQPQHF	TGTGCCAGTAGTACCCATAAGGGGGCCAGCAATCAGCCCCAGCATTTT	TRBJ1-5	TRBD1	NA	TRBV19
CASSVVGAGGPVTQYF	TGTGCCAGCAGCGTAGTGGGAGCGGGGGGGCCAGTGACGCAGTATTTT	TRBJ2-3	TRBD2	NA	TRBV9
CASSRQVNEKLFF	TGTGCCAGCAGCCGGCAGGTTAATGAAAAACTGTTTTTT	TRBJ1-4	NA	NA	TRBV11-2
CAISGGGYNEQFF	TGTGCCATCAGTGGCGGGGGGTACAATGAGCAGTTCTTC	TRBJ2-1	TRBD2	NA	TRBV10-3
CASSVFGGLQPQHF	TGTGCCAGCAGCGTATTCGGAGGGCTTCAGCCCCAGCATTTT	TRBJ1-5	NA	NA	TRBV9
CSVEPGTSGSYNEQFF	TGCAGCGTTGAACCGGGGACTAGCGGAAGCTACAATGAGCAGTTCTTC	TRBJ2-1	TRBD2	NA	TRBV29-1
CASSLMGDSNQPQHF	TGTGCCAGCTCCCTAATGGGGGACAGTAATCAGCCCCAGCATTTT	TRBJ1-5	TRBD1	NA	TRBV7-2
CASSYRGQETQYF	TGTGCCAGCAGCTACAGGGGGCAAGAGACCCAGTACTTC	TRBJ2-5	TRBD1	NA	TRBV5-6
CASRTQGAKNIQYF	TGTGCCAGCAGAACCCAGGGGGCCAAAAACATTCAGTACTTC	TRBJ2-4	NA	NA	TRBV6-5
CASSIGREQYF	TGTGCCAGTAGTATAGGGAGGGAGCAGTACTTC	TRBJ2-7	NA	NA	TRBV19
CASSPRGLKWSYTF	TGTGCCAGCAGCCCAAGAGGGTTGAAATGGAGCTACACCTTC	TRBJ1-2	NA	NA	TRBV6-5
CASSLTGEEKLFF	TGTGCCAGCAGCTTAACCGGGGAGGAAAAACTGTTTTTT	TRBJ1-4	NA	NA	TRBV7-9
CASSQGQGDYGYTF	TGTGCCAGCAGCCAGGGACAGGGGGACTATGGCTACACCTTC	TRBJ1-2	TRBD1	once	TRBV7-9
CASSLRRGGANVLTF	TGTGCCAGCAGTTTAAGGAGGGGTGGGGCCAACGTCCTGACTTTC	TRBJ2-6	NA	NA	TRBV27
CASSDGRDTDTQYF	TGTGCCAGTAGCGATGGCAGGGACACAGATACGCAGTATTTT	TRBJ2-3	NA	NA	TRBV19
CASRGDSNEKLFF	TGTGCCAGCAGGGGGGACAGCAATGAAAAACTGTTTTTT	TRBJ1-4	TRBD1	NA	TRBV12-3/TRBV12-4
CASSLDRWSYEQYF	TGTGCCAGCAGCTTAGACAGGTGGTCCTACGAGCAGTACTTC	TRBJ2-7	NA	NA	TRBV7-2
CASSRGLAGASEQFF	TGTGCCAGCAGCCGCGGACTAGCGGGGGCTAGTGAGCAGTTCTTC	TRBJ2-1	TRBD2	NA	TRBV11-3
CSASRVPGYTF	TGCAGTGCTTCCAGGGTCCCTGGCTACACCTTC	TRBJ1-2	NA	NA	TRBV20-1
CASSVGPVGGSPLHF	TGTGCCAGTAGTGTCGGACCGGTCGGGGGTTCACCCCTCCACTTT	TRBJ1-6	NA	NA	TRBV19
CAIRISGTENSPLHF	TGTGCCATCAGGATCTCCGGGACAGAAAATTCACCCCTCCACTTT	TRBJ1-6	TRBD1	NA	TRBV10-3
CASSLATGIKTEAFF	TGCGCCAGCAGCTTGGCCACAGGGATAAAAACTGAAGCTTTCTTT	TRBJ1-1	NA	NA	TRBV5-1
CASSLTPQLRGYTEAFF	TGCGCCAGCAGCTTGACCCCCCAGCTCAGGGGTTACACTGAAGCTTTCTTT	TRBJ1-1	NA	NA	TRBV5-1
CASSLVAGGMYEQYF	TGTGCCAGCAGCTTAGTGGCGGGGGGAATGTACGAGCAGTACTTC	TRBJ2-7	TRBD2	NA	TRBV7-8
CASNSGADTQYF	TGTGCCAGTAACTCGGGGGCAGATACGCAGTATTTT	TRBJ2-3	NA	NA	TRBV19
CASSTPTAWVSSYEQYF	TGTGCCAGCAGCACACCGACAGCGTGGGTTAGCTCCTACGAGCAGTACTTC	TRBJ2-7	NA	NA	TRBV13
CASSLYSGGAGTQYF	TGTGCCAGCAGTTTATATAGCGGGGGGGCGGGGACCCAGTACTTC	TRBJ2-5	TRBD2	NA	TRBV27
CASSLGWTEGEKLFF	TGTGCCAGCAGTCTTGGGTGGACAGAAGGTGAAAAACTGTTTTTT	TRBJ1-4	NA	NA	TRBV6-5
CASSMDWGSSYNEQFF	TGTGCCAGTAGTATGGACTGGGGTAGCTCCTACAATGAGCAGTTCTTC	TRBJ2-1	NA	NA	TRBV19
CASSLEQDQPQHF	TGTGCCAGCAGCTTGGAGCAGGATCAGCCCCAGCATTTT	TRBJ1-5	NA	NA	TRBV5-5
CASSLFSNTEAFF	TGTGCCAGCAGTTTGTTCAGTAACACTGAAGCTTTCTTT	TRBJ1-1	NA	NA	TRBV12-3/TRBV12-4